Following are 9 T cell receptor beta chains from one sample sequenced in a study of cytotoxic CD8 clonotypes in ibrutinib-treated CLL. Assay used: immunoSEQ multiplex PCR; TCRdb lists only in-frame clones, some missing. The repertoire holds 250,000 to 350,000 clones, with 60% to 80% as singletons. The material sequenced was PBMCs, taken at disease progression, from a patient treated with ibrutinib. Receptors were obtained from a human donor with chronic lymphocytic leukemia.

CDR3 sequence (DNA): TGTGCAAGTCGCTCAAACGGGCAGGGGTACGAGCAGTACTTC. Amino acid sequence: CASRSNGQGYEQYF. This sequence joins TRBV12-2 and TRBJ2-7; the table names TRBD1, a call not compared with the DNA. TRBV12-2 represents a pseudogene. The CDR3 has 14 amino acids.

The V call is TRBV5-1, the J call TRBJ1-1, with TRBD1 matching 7 bases. V dropped 3 bases and J dropped 1; count of bases not matched to a gene: 3. The CDR3 has 14 amino acids. Germline assignment: CDR1 SGHRS and CDR2 YFSETQ. CDR3 bases: TGCGCCAGCAGCTCGGACAGGCCGAACACTGAAGCTTTCTTT. Amino acids: CASSSDRPNTEAFF.

The rearrangement joins TRBV7-2 to TRBJ2-1, with 12 bases fitting TRBD2. CDR1 is SGHTA, CDR2 FQGNSA, per germline. V was clipped by 1 base and J by 8 bases; unmatched bases: 3. The CDR3 runs 15 residues. CDR3: CASSLVLAGGYEQFF. CDR3 nucleotides: TGTGCCAGCAGCTTAGTTCTAGCGGGAGGGTATGAGCAGTTCTTC.

The sample holds a few counts of this clone. The chain uses TRBV29-1 and TRBJ2-7, with unresolved D. V shed 0 bases and J shed 0 bases, with 6 bases lying between them. CDR3 size: 13 residues. The V gene's germline CDR1 is SQVTM and CDR2 ANQGSEA. CDR3 bases: TGCAGCGTTGAAGACGGCAGCTCCTACGAGCAGTACTTC. It yields the protein CSVEDGSSYEQYF.

The chain has TRBV6-5 and TRBJ2-7, with TRBD1 matching 7 bases. Germline lookup yields CDR1 MNHEY and CDR2 SVGAGI. The CDR3 totals 15 residues. V dropped 6 bases and J dropped 1; count of bases not matched to a gene: 9. CDR3 residues: CASSLTPQGSYEQYF. CDR3 nucleotide sequence: TGTGCCAGCAGCCTGACTCCACAGGGGTCCTACGAGCAGTACTTC.

This clone was seen a handful of times. The chain combines TRBV19 with TRBJ1-2, with D maybe TRBD1 (5 bases). Trimming took off 5 bases at V and 4 bases at J, with 29 bases between the two ends. Germline assignment: CDR1 LNHDA and CDR2 SQIVND (reference sequence). This CDR3 contains 19 residues. The CDR3 is CASSLVSPGLSKTAYGYTF. The CDR3 nucleotides are TGTGCCAGTAGTCTTGTGAGCCCGGGACTCTCAAAAACCGCCTATGGCTACACCTTC.

This chain connects TRBV7-2 to TRBJ2-7, with TRBD1 matching 7 bases. The germline V gene encodes CDR1 SGHTA and CDR2 FQGNSA. V gave up 2 bases and J gave up 2 bases; unmatched junction bases: 6. The CDR3 loop spans 15 amino acids. The CDR3 region has the DNA TGTGCCAGCAGCTTACGACAGGGTGGGACCTACGAGCAGTACTTC. It translates to CASSLRQGGTYEQYF.

This clone has only a few counts. The chain carries TRBV2 and TRBJ1-2; TRBD1 agrees at 7 bases. The CDR3 extends over 13 amino acids. With V trimmed by 6 bases and J by 7 bases, 8 bases remained unmatched. Germline lookup yields CDR1 SNHLY and CDR2 FYNNEI. In DNA form, the CDR3 reads TGTGCCAGCAGCCCTAGACAGGGATTTGGCTACACCTTC. The encoded protein is CASSPRQGFGYTF.

The rearrangement uses TRBV6-5 and TRBJ2-3; D perhaps matches TRBD2 (7 bases). Germline loops: CDR1 MNHEY, CDR2 SVGAGI. This CDR3 has 14 amino acids. Trimming removed 2 bases at V and 6 bases at J, with 12 bases between. CDR3 sequence: CASSYGGARDTQYF. In DNA form, the CDR3 reads TGTGCCAGCAGTTACGGGGGGGCGAGGGATACGCAGTATTTT.